The 19 T cell receptor beta chains reported below all come from one sample, sequenced in a study of cytomegalovirus exposure and HLA in healthy donors. The PCR used 60 Vbeta and 13 Jbeta primers. The data were produced by immunoSEQ multiplex PCR, yet TCRdb's version contains in-frame clones alone and is incomplete. The sample contains around 94,000 clones, roughly 80% of which appear only once. The sample taken for sequencing was PBMCs. The receptors come from a woman between 35 and 50 years old in good health and CMV-seropositive.

V usage is TRBV15 and J usage is TRBJ2-1; 8 bases match TRBD2. CDR1 is LNHNV and CDR2 is YYDKDF in the germline V gene (reference sequence). The CDR3 spans 20 residues. Trimming took 0 bases from V and 2 from J; bases not matched to a gene: 15. The CDR3 sequence: CATSRERPKEREFPYNEQFF. CDR3 in DNA: TGTGCCACCAGCAGAGAAAGGCCAAAGGAGCGGGAGTTCCCCTACAATGAGCAGTTCTTC.

The V call is TRBV5-1, the J call TRBJ2-1; D gene ambiguous. The CDR3 has 12 amino acids. Germline lookup yields CDR1 SGHRS and CDR2 YFSETQ. Trimming removed 5 bases from V and 10 bases from J, with 13 bases in between. The CDR3 sequence: CASRDNSREQFF. In DNA, the CDR3 is TGCGCCAGCAGGGATAACAGCAGGGAGCAGTTCTTC.

This clone was observed a handful of times. The chain combines TRBV5-6 with TRBJ1-4; weak D call: TRBD1 (6 bases). Germline CDR1 is SGHDT and CDR2 is YYEEEE. Trimming left V 0 bases short and J 4 bases short, with 16 bases between. This CDR3 spans 17 amino acids. The DNA for the CDR3 is TGTGCCAGCAGCTTGGGGGCCAGGGGCCAGATTAATGAAAAACTGTTTTTT. Amino acid sequence: CASSLGARGQINEKLFF.

Note on this clone: Other DNA sequences in this sample translate to the same CDR3. This chain joins TRBV18 and TRBJ2-7; 7 bases line up with TRBD1. Trimming took 3 bases from V and 6 from J; bases not matched to a gene: 11. The CDR3 is 15 amino acids. Per the germline V gene, CDR1 is KGHSH and CDR2 is LQKENI. The CDR3 loop reads CASSPSSQGVREQYF. As DNA, the CDR3 is TGTGCCAGCTCACCGTCTTCGCAGGGGGTCCGCGAGCAGTACTTC. Together with reference TRBV18 and TRBJ2-7, the CDR3 gives the full variable domain: NAGVMQNPRHLVRRRGQEARLRCSPMKGHSHVYWYRQLPEEGLKFMVYLQKENIIDESGMPKERFSAEFPKEGPSILRIQQVVRGDSAAYFCASSPSSQGVREQYFGPGTRLTVT.

The chain has TRBV4-2 and TRBJ2-3; 7 nucleotides match TRBD2. Germline assignment: CDR1 LGHNA and CDR2 YNFKEQ. This CDR3 comprises 19 residues. V gave up 4 bases and J gave up 2 bases; unmatched junction bases: 18. The CDR3 spells CASSPRGGSWETDTDTQYF. The CDR3 region has the DNA TGTGCCAGCAGCCCCCGGGGCGGGAGTTGGGAGACGGACACAGATACGCAGTATTTT.

This sequence joins TRBV18 and TRBJ2-1, with 13 positions matching TRBD2. The CDR3 has 16 amino acids. V shed 2 bases, J shed 9 bases, and the junction held 7 bases outside the gene matches. The germline V gene has CDR1 KGHSH and CDR2 LQKENI. CDR3 DNA sequence: TGTGCCAGCTCACCAACGGGACTAGCGGGACTAATTGAGCAGTTCTTC. Encoded protein: CASSPTGLAGLIEQFF.

The chain recombines TRBV2 with TRBJ1-1, with D possibly being TRBD1 (5 bases). The CDR3 extends over 14 amino acids. V dropped 6 bases and J dropped 4 bases, with 15 bases sitting between them. Germline V CDR1 and CDR2: SNHLY, FYNNEI. The CDR3 nucleotides read TGTGCCAGCAGACTGGGGGAGGGCGTCACTGAAGCTTTCTTT. Its protein is CASRLGEGVTEAFF.

V is TRBV7-8 and J is TRBJ2-5; TRBD1 might be the D (5 bases). The J call may be faulty, since TRBJ2-7 better matches the DNA end. Germline V gene sequence: CDR1 SGHVS, CDR2 FQNEAQ. This CDR3 has 15 residues. The CDR3 reads CASSLGQGRTYEQYF. The CDR3 DNA follows: TGTGCCAGCAGCTTAGGTCAGGGTAGGACCTACGAGCAGTACTTC.

This chain connects TRBV18 to TRBJ1-2; D possibly corresponds to TRBD1 (6 bases). CDR1 and CDR2 from the germline V gene are KGHSH and LQKENI. The CDR3 length is 16 residues. The ends were cut back, 3 bases at V and 6 bases at J, with 20 bases in the middle. In nucleotides, the CDR3 is TGTGCCAGCTCACCCGATTCAACAGGGTTTCAGAATGGCTACACCTTC. Amino acid sequence: CASSPDSTGFQNGYTF.

This sequence joins TRBV10-2 and TRBJ2-5; tentative D call: TRBD2 (5 bases). V was pared by 3 bases and J by 5 bases, with 16 bases between. The CDR3 sequence is 15 residues long. Germline CDR1 reads WSHSY; CDR2 reads SAAADI. The CDR3 loop is CASSDNPSRGETQYF. DNA of the CDR3: TGCGCCAGCAGTGATAATCCGTCCCGAGGGGAGACCCAGTACTTC.

This chain joins TRBV7-8 and TRBJ2-5, with 8 nucleotides matching TRBD1. The germline V gene has CDR1 SGHVS and CDR2 FQNEAQ. The CDR3 spans 14 residues. V was pared by 2 bases and J by 5 bases, with 4 bases of the junction left unmatched. This CDR3 is CASSLRTGRETQYF. The CDR3 DNA reads as TGTGCCAGCAGCTTACGGACAGGGAGGGAGACCCAGTACTTC.

The chain employs TRBV29-1 and TRBJ2-7, with D unclear. The CDR3 consists of 11 residues. In germline, CDR1 is SQVTM, CDR2 ANQGSEA. V lost 7 bases, J lost 4 bases, and 11 bases lay in between. The CDR3 is CSGQQQYEQYF. DNA for the CDR3: TGCAGCGGGCAACAGCAATACGAGCAGTACTTC.

This chain connects TRBV2 to TRBJ2-1; 7 bases agree with TRBD2. CDR3 length equals 15 residues. V was pared by 5 bases and J by 2 bases, with 6 bases of the junction left unmatched. Germline values: CDR1 SNHLY, CDR2 FYNNEI. The CDR3 DNA reads TGTGCCAGCAGTCCGGTGACTAGCACCTACAATGAGCAGTTCTTC. Its protein product is CASSPVTSTYNEQFF.

This clone has more than one count but fewer than ten. J is TRBJ1-2 and V is TRBV4-3; D gene unclear. Looked up from germline, CDR1 is LGHNA and CDR2 is YSLEER. CDR3 length equals 15 residues. Trimming pared 0 bases from V and 4 bases from J, leaving 12 bases between. The DNA of the CDR3 is TGCGCCAGCAGCCAAGATCGGGTAGGCGGCTATGGCTACACCTTC. The encoded protein is CASSQDRVGGYGYTF.

This chain connects TRBV11-3 to TRBJ1-1; TRBD1 is a possible D gene (6 bases). Germline V CDR1 and CDR2: SGHNT, YENEEA. V was cut by 0 bases and J by 1 base, with 9 bases left in between. This CDR3 is 15 amino acids long. DNA of the CDR3: TGTGCCAGCAGCTTAGAACCGGGACAGAACACTGAAGCTTTCTTT. This encodes CASSLEPGQNTEAFF.

CDR3 bases: TGCGCCAGCAGCCCCCGACAGGGAGGCCTTGGCTACACCTTC. It yields the protein CASSPRQGGLGYTF. This chain joins TRBV4-3 and TRBJ1-2, with 7 nucleotides matching TRBD1. The CDR3 is 14 residues long. CDR1 LGHNA and CDR2 YSLEER come from the germline V gene. Unmatched junction bases numbered 9, after V lost 4 bases and J lost 7 bases.

The chain employs TRBV5-8 and TRBJ2-5, with 9 bases that match TRBD1. TRBJ2-7 explains the end of the DNA better; the J call may be wrong. The CDR3 length is 12 residues. The germline CDR1 and CDR2 sequences are SGHTS and YDEGEE. The CDR3 protein is CASRTGAYEQYF. CDR3 nucleotides: TGTGCCTCACGGACAGGGGCCTACGAGCAGTACTTC.

The chain links TRBV7-3 to TRBJ2-3, with a weak D call TRBD2 (7 bases). The V gene's germline CDR1 is SGHTA and CDR2 FQGTGA. V lost 1 base and J 5 bases, leaving 19 bases between the germline ends. The CDR3 totals 17 residues. As DNA, the CDR3 is TGTGCCAGCAGCTTAAATGGGGGGCGGGAGAAGGGAGATACGCAGTATTTT. This codes for CASSLNGGREKGDTQYF. Full variable domain (missing parts from reference TRBV7-3 and TRBJ2-3): GAGVSQTPSNKVTEKGKYVELRCDPISGHTALYWYRQSLGQGPEFLIYFQGTGAADDSGLPNDRFFAVRPEGSVSTLKIQRTERGDSAVYLCASSLNGGREKGDTQYFGPGTRLTVL.

The chain uses TRBV9 and TRBJ2-7; 7 nucleotides agree with TRBD2. Germline trimming cut 4 bases from V and 2 bases from J; bases unmatched to any gene: 9. There are 15 residues in the CDR3. The germline CDR1 and CDR2 sequences are SGDLS and YYNGEE. The CDR3, as DNA: TGTGCCAGCAGCAGCCGGGACTATTCGGCCTACGAGCAGTACTTC. It encodes CASSSRDYSAYEQYF.